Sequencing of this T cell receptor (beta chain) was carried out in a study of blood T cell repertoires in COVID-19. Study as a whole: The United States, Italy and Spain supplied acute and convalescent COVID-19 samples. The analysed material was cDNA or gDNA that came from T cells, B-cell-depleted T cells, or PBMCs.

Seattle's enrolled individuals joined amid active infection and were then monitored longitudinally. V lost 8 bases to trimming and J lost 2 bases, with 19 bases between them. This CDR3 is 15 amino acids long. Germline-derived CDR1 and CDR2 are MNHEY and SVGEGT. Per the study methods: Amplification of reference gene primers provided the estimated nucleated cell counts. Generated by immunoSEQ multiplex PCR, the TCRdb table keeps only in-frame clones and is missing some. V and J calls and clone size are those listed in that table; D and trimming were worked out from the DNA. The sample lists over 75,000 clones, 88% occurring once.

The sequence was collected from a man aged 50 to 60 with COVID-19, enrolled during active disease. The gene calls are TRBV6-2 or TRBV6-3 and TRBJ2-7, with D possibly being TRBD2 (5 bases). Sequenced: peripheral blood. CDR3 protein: CASRWGRLGAYEQYF. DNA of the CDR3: TGTGCCAGCCGTTGGGGAAGATTGGGAGCCTACGAGCAGTACTTC.